This record looks at one T cell receptor beta chain sequence and its context. Its antigen is unidentified. Sequencing was performed with immunoSEQ multiplex PCR; in TCRdb, only in-frame clones are kept and a portion is missing. The profile covers some 1.4 million clones, with approximately 97% appearing a single time and 1% to 1.5% taken by the ten largest. The data originate from a study of shared clonotypes between healthy human individuals. Study-wide context: Each donor's CD4 naive and CD4 memory cells filled three plates apiece, CD8 naive two, and CD8 memory one.

The length of the CDR3 is 14 residues. V was cut by 5 bases and J by 1 base, with 11 bases left in between. Germline values: CDR1 SSHAT, CDR2 FNYEAQ (reference sequence). Study observations and caveats: Large sequencing depth failed to make sorted-subset sequencing complete, rarefaction showed.

The TCR was taken from a man aged 25-45 years in good health. The sequenced sample consisted of naive CD4+ T cells sorted from blood. As for subset: CD45RA+ positively selected. V gene TRBV7-7 combines with J gene TRBJ2-5, with D perhaps assigned TRBD1 or TRBD2 (5 bases each). In nucleotides, the CDR3 is TGTGCCAGCAGCCGAAGAGGGACCCAAGAGACCCAGTACTTC. Translating it yields CASSRRGTQETQYF.